Listed below are T cell receptor beta chains from one sample, sequenced in a study of regulatory T cells in long-lasting Graves disease. TCRdb reprocessed the multiplex PCR reads via MiXCR and lists one record per CDR3 protein. The data contain 300,000 to 400,000 distinct CDR3 sequences, 16% of them singletons. The same data also went into a second study, on T cells in Graves' hyperthyroidism and ophthalmopathy.

Specimen: peripheral blood mononuclear cells (PBMCs), collected at new diagnosis, from a patient treated with antithyroid drugs. These receptors all stem from a man in his forties with Graves disease. The conserved cysteine and the conserved F or W are not part of the CDR3 here. Fields, in order: CDR3 length, J gene, V gene, CDR3 protein.

cdr3_length: 12; j_call: TRBJ1-6; v_call: TRBV11-3; cdr3_aa: ASKRDSYNSPLH
cdr3_length: 11; j_call: TRBJ1-1; v_call: TRBV12-3/TRBV12-4; cdr3_aa: ASRPSWGIEAF
cdr3_length: 12; j_call: TRBJ2-7; v_call: TRBV28; cdr3_aa: ASSSPGQGYEQY
cdr3_length: 10; j_call: TRBJ2-7; v_call: TRBV18; cdr3_aa: ASSPYNYEQY
cdr3_length: 15; j_call: TRBJ2-2; v_call: TRBV10-3; cdr3_aa: AISGTSGGVLTGELF
cdr3_length: 14; j_call: TRBJ2-5; v_call: TRBV11-1; cdr3_aa: ASSLSLEGRQETQY
cdr3_length: 14; j_call: TRBJ1-4; v_call: TRBV5-1; cdr3_aa: ASSWTSHLGEEKLF
cdr3_length: 15; j_call: TRBJ2-6; v_call: TRBV7-2; cdr3_aa: ASSPGTGLPGANVLT
cdr3_length: 11; j_call: TRBJ1-1; v_call: TRBV20-1; cdr3_aa: SASGQLNTEAF
cdr3_length: 15; j_call: TRBJ1-1; v_call: TRBV7-8; cdr3_aa: ASSPIGGTGGNTEAF